This T cell receptor beta chain is drawn from a study of lymphopenia after photon versus proton radiotherapy. Study results and caveats: In patients who died, overall survival fell as post-nadir TCR diversity dropped more. Authors raise, but do not show, better survival with proton therapy. Photon-treated patients lost naive T cells and TCR diversity; proton-treated stayed stable. After the lymphocyte nadir, photon-treated repertoires showed oligoclonal expansion, especially of CD8+ Temra cells.

There are many counts of this clone. Its antigen remains unidentified. Some clones are missing from TCRdb's copy, which holds only in-frame ones; the method was immunoSEQ multiplex PCR. The data contain around 150,000 clones, 88% of them seen just once; the ten biggest clones take up around 5.1%. The source of this sequence is a man aged 50 to 60 with gastric cancer. Here the sequenced sample was peripheral blood, taken from a patient treated with photon-based radiotherapy.

Here the CDR3 reads CASTKQLGNTEAFF. For the CDR3, the DNA is TGTGCCAGTACTAAGCAGCTGGGGAACACTGAAGCTTTCTTT. This rearrangement joins TRBV14 to TRBJ1-1; D gene unclear. Germline assignment: CDR1 SGHDN and CDR2 FVKESK. The CDR3 length is 14 residues. The V gene lost 9 bases and the J gene lost 1 base, with 15 bases spanning the gap.